A selection of T cell receptor beta chains follows, all from one sample in a study of molecular identifiers for immune sequencing clone quantification. TCRdb called the PCR reads again in MiXCR, with one record for every CDR3 protein. Of about 97,000 distinct CDR3 sequences listed, approximately 25% were seen once; the top ten hold under 1%. Source material: naive CD8+ T cells from blood, with Jurkat cell RNA spiked in. The receptors derive from a human donor in good health. Some libraries in this study had Jurkat cell RNA spiked in. CDR3s leave out the opening cysteine and the closing phenylalanine or tryptophan. Each record gives: J gene, V gene, CDR3 protein.

J: TRBJ1-2
V: TRBV15
CDR3: ATSRDVLSIGYT

J: TRBJ2-1
V: TRBV6-2/TRBV6-3
CDR3: ASSYGTSGNEQF

J: TRBJ1-2
V: TRBV12-3/TRBV12-4
CDR3: ASSLMASKGAYGYT

J: TRBJ1-1
V: TRBV30
CDR3: AWNDGGTEAF

J: TRBJ2-1
V: TRBV19
CDR3: ASSWTSGGSYNEQF

J: TRBJ1-5
V: TRBV9
CDR3: ASSVWGRNQPQH

J: TRBJ2-3
V: TRBV4-1
CDR3: ASGQDPAPDTQY

J: TRBJ1-4
V: TRBV6-2/TRBV6-3
CDR3: ASSYSADEKLF

J: TRBJ2-7
V: TRBV14
CDR3: ASSLFGSTYEQY

J: TRBJ2-7
V: TRBV27
CDR3: ASKGQDYEQY

J: TRBJ2-3
V: TRBV9
CDR3: ASSVAERDTQY

J: TRBJ1-3
V: TRBV12-3/TRBV12-4
CDR3: ASPPKVRASGNTIY

J: TRBJ2-2
V: TRBV19
CDR3: ASIPDSGANTGELF

J: TRBJ2-6
V: TRBV3-1
CDR3: ASSQGVLNSGANVLT

J: TRBJ2-5
V: TRBV6-5
CDR3: ASSGLLGETQY

J: TRBJ2-7
V: TRBV7-6
CDR3: ASSPEQGSSYEQY

J: TRBJ1-1
V: TRBV10-2
CDR3: ASGPNTEAF

J: TRBJ2-6
V: TRBV12-5
CDR3: ASGFEVYVQPNVQT

J: TRBJ2-3
V: TRBV3-1
CDR3: ASSQEVGLVADTQY

J: TRBJ2-6
V: TRBV4-3
CDR3: ASSQDAISGANVLT

J: TRBJ2-7
V: TRBV5-6
CDR3: ASSFGYEQY

J: TRBJ2-5
V: TRBV28
CDR3: ASSPDGGETQY

J: TRBJ2-5
V: TRBV27
CDR3: ASSPRTSGSPGETQY